The clone carrying this TCR beta chain was seen more than once but under ten times. The antigen remains undetermined. This entry comes from a study of shared clonotypes between healthy human individuals. Study results and caveats: Among non-shared clonotypes, generation probabilities were lower than among those shared by all four donors.

Only in-frame clones appear in the TCRdb table, and some are missing; sequencing was by immunoSEQ multiplex PCR. The sample consists of approximately 2.5 million clones, 93% of them appearing once. CD4+ cells were split into CD45RA+ naive and CD45RA-negative memory subsets. Material: naive CD4+ T cells from PBMCs. Subset of the sample: CD45RA+ positively selected. The sequence came from a man aged 18-30 years in good health. Some clones in this sample may be carry-over from other donors' samples.

The CDR3 spells CASSPEGSEAFF. As DNA, the CDR3 is TGTGCCAGCTCACCAGAGGGTTCTGAAGCTTTCTTT. The V call is TRBV18, the J call TRBJ1-1; D ambiguous. The length of the CDR3 is 12 residues. CDR1 and CDR2 from the germline V gene are KGHSH and LQKENI. The V and J ends lost 2 bases and 6 bases respectively, with 7 bases between them.